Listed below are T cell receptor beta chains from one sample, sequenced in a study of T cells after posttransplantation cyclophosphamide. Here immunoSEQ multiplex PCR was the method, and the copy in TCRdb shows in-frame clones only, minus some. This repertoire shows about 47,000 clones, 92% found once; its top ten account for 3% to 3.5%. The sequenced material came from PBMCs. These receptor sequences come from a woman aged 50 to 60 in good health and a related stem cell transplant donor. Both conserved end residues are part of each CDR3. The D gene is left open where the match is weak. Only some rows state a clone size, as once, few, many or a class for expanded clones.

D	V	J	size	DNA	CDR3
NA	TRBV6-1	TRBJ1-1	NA	TGTGCCAGCACGCGGACATTGAACCCTGAAGCTTTCTTT	CASTRTLNPEAFF
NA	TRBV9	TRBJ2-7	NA	TGTGCCAGCAGCCCAGACTTTCGGGAAGGTTACTACGAGCAGTACTTC	CASSPDFREGYYEQYF
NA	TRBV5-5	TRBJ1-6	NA	TGTGCCAGCAGCTTACAGGGTTCAGGAAATTCACCCCTCCACTTT	CASSLQGSGNSPLHF
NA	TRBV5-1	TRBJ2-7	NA	TGCGCCAGCAGCTTGTCACCGGGCTACGAGCAGTACTTC	CASSLSPGYEQYF
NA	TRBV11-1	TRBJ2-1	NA	TGTGCCAGCAGCGCGGAAGGGGGGGGTCAGTTCTTC	CASSAEGGGQFF
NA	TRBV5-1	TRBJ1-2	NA	TGCGCCAGCACCGGGGGTGAGGGCCTTTGGGGCTACACCTTC	CASTGGEGLWGYTF
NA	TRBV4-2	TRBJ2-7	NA	TGTGCCAGCAGCCAAGCTGGCCGCCGCGAGCAGTACTTC	CASSQAGRREQYF
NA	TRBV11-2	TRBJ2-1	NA	TGTGCCAGCAGGGGCTGGGGGGATGAGCAGTTCTTC	CASRGWGDEQFF
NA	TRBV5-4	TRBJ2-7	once	TGTGCCAGCAGCTTACCCGAGGGAACCCACGAGCAGTACTTC	CASSLPEGTHEQYF
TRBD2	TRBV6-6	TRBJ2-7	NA	TGTGCCAGCAGTTACGGGAGGGCGTACGAGCAGTACTTC	CASSYGRAYEQYF
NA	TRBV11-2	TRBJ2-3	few	TGTGCCAGCAGCAAAAGCGGCACAGATACGCAGTATTTT	CASSKSGTDTQYF
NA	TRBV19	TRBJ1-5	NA	TGTGCCAGTAGACCGGGACCGGAGGGAGTTCAGCCCCAGCATTTT	CASRPGPEGVQPQHF
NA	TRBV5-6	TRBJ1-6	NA	TGTGCCAGCAGCTTCGGACAATCACCCCTCCACTTT	CASSFGQSPLHF
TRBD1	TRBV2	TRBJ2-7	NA	TGTGCCAGCAGCTCGGGACAGCCAGACTACGAGCAGTACTTC	CASSSGQPDYEQYF
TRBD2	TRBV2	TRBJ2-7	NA	TGTGCCAGCAGTGTGAGGTCGGGCGGGGGAGCTCCCTACGACGAGCAGTACTTC	CASSVRSGGGAPYDEQYF
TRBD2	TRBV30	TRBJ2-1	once	TGTGCCTGGACTAGCGGACACTACAATGAGCAGTTCTTC	CAWTSGHYNEQFF
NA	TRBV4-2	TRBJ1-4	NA	TGTGCCAGCAGCAACCGGGGTGGAGATGAAAAACTGTTTTTT	CASSNRGGDEKLFF
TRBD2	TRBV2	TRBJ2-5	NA	TGTGCCAGCACTCTTCTAGCGGGGGACCAAGAGACCCAGTACTTC	CASTLLAGDQETQYF
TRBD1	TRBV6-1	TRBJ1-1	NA	TGTGCCAGCAGTGCCCTTTCGGGACAGGGTGAAGCTTTCTTT	CASSALSGQGEAFF
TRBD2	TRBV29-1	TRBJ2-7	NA	TGCAGCGTCTCCGGACTAGCGGGAGATGAGCAGTACTTC	CSVSGLAGDEQYF
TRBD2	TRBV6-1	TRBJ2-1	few	TGTGCCAGCAGTGAAACCCCGCTAGCGGGAGCGGTTGAGCAGTTCTTC	CASSETPLAGAVEQFF
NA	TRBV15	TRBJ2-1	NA	TGTGCCACCAGCAGAGTTGGCCGCCTCTCCTACAATGAGCAGTTCTTC	CATSRVGRLSYNEQFF
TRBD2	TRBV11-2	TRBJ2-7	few	TGTGCCAGCAGCTTATCTAGCGGGAGGCGTACCTACGAGCAGTACTTC	CASSLSSGRRTYEQYF
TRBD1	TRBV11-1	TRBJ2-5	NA	TGTGCCAGCACCAGGGGACAGGCGAAAGAGACCCAGTACTTC	CASTRGQAKETQYF
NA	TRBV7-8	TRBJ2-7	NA	TGTGCCAGCAGCCCCGATTTACGGAGGGCGCAGTACTTC	CASSPDLRRAQYF
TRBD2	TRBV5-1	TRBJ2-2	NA	TGCGCCAGCAGCCCCCGGGGGATCGCTAGCGGTAACACCGGGGAGCTGTTTTTT	CASSPRGIASGNTGELFF
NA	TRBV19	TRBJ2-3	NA	TGTGCCAGTAGTATAGATCGACAGGTCACAGATACGCAGTATTTT	CASSIDRQVTDTQYF
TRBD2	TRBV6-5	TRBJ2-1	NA	TGTGCCAGCAGCCATACTAGCGGGCCCGGTTATGAGCAGTTCTTC	CASSHTSGPGYEQFF
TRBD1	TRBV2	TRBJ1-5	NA	TGTGCCAGCAGTGAACGCGGAGGGGGCAGGGGACAGCCCCAGCATTTT	CASSERGGGRGQPQHF
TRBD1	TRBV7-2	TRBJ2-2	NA	TGTGCCAGCAGAGGACAGGTTTTCACCGGGGAGCTGTTTTTT	CASRGQVFTGELFF
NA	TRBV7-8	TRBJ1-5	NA	TGTGCCAGCAGCTTGGCGGCCCCGGGGTTGGGCAATCAGCCCCAGCATTTT	CASSLAAPGLGNQPQHF
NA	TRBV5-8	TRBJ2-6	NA	TGTGCCAGCAGCTTCCGTGTTTCTGGGGCCAACGTCCTGACTTTC	CASSFRVSGANVLTF
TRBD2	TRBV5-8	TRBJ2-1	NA	TGTGCCAGCAGCCCAAGGACTAGCGGGAGGGCCTACAATGAGCAGTTCTTC	CASSPRTSGRAYNEQFF
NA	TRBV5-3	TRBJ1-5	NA	TGTGCCAGAAGACGGGACGGACTAAGCAATCAGCCCCAGCATTTT	CARRRDGLSNQPQHF
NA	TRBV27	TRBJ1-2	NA	TGTGCCAGCAGTGAGGGAGGGGCCAACTATGGCTACACCTTC	CASSEGGANYGYTF
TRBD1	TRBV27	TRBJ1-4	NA	TGTGCCAGCAGTATCACAGGGGGTGCTTTGGATGAAAAACTGTTTTTT	CASSITGGALDEKLFF
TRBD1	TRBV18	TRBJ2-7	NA	TGTGCCAGCTCAAGTCAAGTAACGGACAGGGAAGTTTTGGGCGAGCAGTACTTC	CASSSQVTDREVLGEQYF
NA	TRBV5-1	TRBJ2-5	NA	TGCGCCAGCAGCCTGGACATCGAGGCCCAGTACTTC	CASSLDIEAQYF
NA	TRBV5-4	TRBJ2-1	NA	TGTGCCAGCAGCTTGTTTTCGGAGAATGAGCAGTTCTTC	CASSLFSENEQFF
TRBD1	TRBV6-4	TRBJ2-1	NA	TGTGCCAGCAGTCAGGGGGTGAACTACAATGAGCAGTTCTTC	CASSQGVNYNEQFF
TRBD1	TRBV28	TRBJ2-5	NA	TGTGCCAGCAGTCCAAGGACAGGGGGAAAAGAGACCCAGTACTTC	CASSPRTGGKETQYF
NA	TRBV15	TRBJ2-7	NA	TGTGCCACCAGCAGGAAAGGACAACCCCCCACCGTCTCCTACGAGCAGTGCTTC	CATSRKGQPPTVSYEQCF
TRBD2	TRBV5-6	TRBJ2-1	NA	TGTGCCAGCAGCATCAGACTAGCGAGATACAATGAGCAGTTCTTC	CASSIRLARYNEQFF
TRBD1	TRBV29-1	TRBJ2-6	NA	TGCAGCGTGGTGACAGGGGCCCCCCTCTCTGGGGCCAACGTCCTGACTTTC	CSVVTGAPLSGANVLTF
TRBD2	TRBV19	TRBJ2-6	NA	TGTGCCAGTAGTATAGTCCCACTAGCGGGAGTTCGAGGGTCTGGGGCCAACGTCCTGACTTTC	CASSIVPLAGVRGSGANVLTF
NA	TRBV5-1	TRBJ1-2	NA	TGCGCCAGCAGCTTGGGAGCATCCAGGGATTCGGGTTATGGCTACACCTTC	CASSLGASRDSGYGYTF
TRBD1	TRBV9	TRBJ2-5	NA	TGTGCCAGCAGCGTAGCTATCGGCCAATCGACAGGGGAACAGACCCAGTACTTC	CASSVAIGQSTGEQTQYF
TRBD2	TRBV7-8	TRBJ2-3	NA	TGTGCCAGCAGCCATAGCGGGGCCGGCACAGATACGCAGTATTTT	CASSHSGAGTDTQYF
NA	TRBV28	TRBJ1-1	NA	TGTGCCAGCAGTCCCCAAACTGAAGCTTTCTTT	CASSPQTEAFF
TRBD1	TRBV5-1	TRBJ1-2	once	TGCGCCAGCAGCCCCGGGACAGGAACTAACTATGGCTACACCTTC	CASSPGTGTNYGYTF
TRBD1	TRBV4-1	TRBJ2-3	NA	TGCGCCAGCAGCCAAGAAGTGCAGGGGGCTGATACGCAGTATTTT	CASSQEVQGADTQYF
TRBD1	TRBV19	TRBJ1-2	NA	TGTGCCAGTAGTACCCGGGACAGGGGGGCTTATGGCTACACCTTC	CASSTRDRGAYGYTF
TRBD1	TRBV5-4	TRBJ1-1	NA	TGTGCCAGCCGTACGACAGGGGGTTCTGTTGGCACTGAAGCTTTCTTT	CASRTTGGSVGTEAFF
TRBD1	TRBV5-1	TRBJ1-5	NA	TGCGCCAGCAGCAGACAGGGGAATCAGCCCCAGCATTTT	CASSRQGNQPQHF